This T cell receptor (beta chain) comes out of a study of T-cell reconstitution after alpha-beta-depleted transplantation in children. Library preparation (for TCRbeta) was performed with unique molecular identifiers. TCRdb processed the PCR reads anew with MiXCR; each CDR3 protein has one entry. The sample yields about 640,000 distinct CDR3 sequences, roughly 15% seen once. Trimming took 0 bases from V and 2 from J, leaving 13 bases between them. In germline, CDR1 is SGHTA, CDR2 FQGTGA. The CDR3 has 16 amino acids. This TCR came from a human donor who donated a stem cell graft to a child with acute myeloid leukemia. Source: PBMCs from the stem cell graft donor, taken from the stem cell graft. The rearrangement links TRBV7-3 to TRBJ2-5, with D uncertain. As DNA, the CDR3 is TGTGCCAGCAGCTTAACCTCGCAGCCCCTTCAAGAGACCCAGTACTTC. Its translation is CASSLTSQPLQETQYF.